A selection of T cell receptor beta chains follows, all from one sample in a study of cytomegalovirus exposure and HLA in healthy donors. Sequencing was performed with immunoSEQ multiplex PCR; in TCRdb, only in-frame clones are kept and a portion is missing. The table has tens of thousands of clones, about 90% seen once. The sequencing sample was made of PBMCs. The origin of the receptors is a woman in her thirties or forties in good health and CMV-seropositive. Both conserved end residues are part of each CDR3. The D gene is left open where the match is weak. Part of the rows lack a size; the others show once, few, many or a class for expanded clones.

J: TRBJ2-7; size: NA; D: TRBD2; V: TRBV6-4; CDR3: CASSKLAGAYEQYF; DNA: TGTGCCAGCAGTAAGCTAGCGGGAGCCTACGAGCAGTACTTC
J: TRBJ2-1; size: few; D: TRBD2; V: TRBV15; CDR3: CATSRDRASGTYNEQFF; DNA: TGTGCCACCAGCAGAGATCGGGCTAGCGGGACCTACAATGAGCAGTTCTTC
J: TRBJ1-5; size: NA; D: NA; V: TRBV23-1; CDR3: CASSQQSNQPQHF; DNA: TGCGCCAGCAGTCAGCAGAGCAATCAGCCCCAGCATTTT
J: TRBJ1-1; size: NA; D: NA; V: TRBV7-9; CDR3: CASSLREGNTEAFF; DNA: TGTGCCAGCAGCTTGAGGGAGGGGAACACTGAAGCTTTCTTT
J: TRBJ2-5; size: NA; D: NA; V: TRBV18; CDR3: CASSPGTGHEYQETQYF; DNA: TGTGCCAGCTCACCGGGAACGGGACACGAGTACCAAGAGACCCAGTACTTC
J: TRBJ1-3; size: NA; D: TRBD1; V: TRBV6-6; CDR3: CASTFRTGEGNTIYF; DNA: TGTGCCAGCACCTTCCGGACAGGGGAGGGAAACACCATATATTTT
J: TRBJ1-4; size: NA; D: NA; V: TRBV2; CDR3: CASSEGQQFTNEKLFF; DNA: TGTGCCAGCAGTGAGGGCCAGCAGTTCACTAATGAAAAACTGTTTTTT
J: TRBJ1-4; size: NA; D: NA; V: TRBV18; CDR3: CASSRDRSNEKLFF; DNA: TGTGCCAGCTCACGAGACAGAAGTAATGAAAAACTGTTTTTT
J: TRBJ2-7; size: NA; D: NA; V: TRBV7-2; CDR3: CASSLAPDINYEQYF; DNA: TGTGCCAGCAGCTTAGCGCCAGATATTAACTACGAGCAGTACTTC
J: TRBJ1-4; size: NA; D: TRBD1; V: TRBV5-6; CDR3: CASSLKGQGGMNEKLFF; DNA: TGTGCCAGCAGCCTAAAGGGACAGGGTGGAATGAATGAAAAACTGTTTTTT
J: TRBJ1-1; size: NA; D: NA; V: TRBV18; CDR3: CASYGQSNTEAFF; DNA: TGTGCCAGCTACGGACAGTCGAACACTGAAGCTTTCTTT
J: TRBJ1-1; size: NA; D: NA; V: TRBV15; CDR3: CATSRDLRAQEAFF; DNA: TGTGCCACCAGCAGAGATTTGAGGGCCCAAGAAGCTTTCTTT
J: TRBJ1-1; size: NA; D: TRBD1; V: TRBV28; CDR3: CASNRQGITEAFF; DNA: TGTGCCAGCAATCGACAGGGTATAACTGAAGCTTTCTTT
J: TRBJ1-3; size: NA; D: TRBD1; V: TRBV19; CDR3: CASTYRGDAGNTIYF; DNA: TGTGCCAGTACCTACAGGGGAGATGCTGGAAACACCATATATTTT
J: TRBJ2-1; size: few; D: TRBD1; V: TRBV11-2; CDR3: CASSLGQGLPGEQFF; DNA: TGTGCCAGCAGCTTGGGACAGGGGCTTCCTGGAGAGCAGTTCTTC
J: TRBJ2-3; size: NA; D: NA; V: TRBV14; CDR3: CASSQGRHTDTQYF; DNA: TGTGCCAGCAGCCAAGGAAGACACACAGATACGCAGTATTTT
J: TRBJ1-1; size: NA; D: NA; V: TRBV7-2; CDR3: CASSLAGSYSRAFF; DNA: TGTGCCAGCAGCTTAGCTGGCAGCTACTCTAGAGCTTTCTTT
J: TRBJ1-4; size: NA; D: TRBD1; V: TRBV7-9; CDR3: CASSLALGTGDEKLFF; DNA: TGTGCCAGCAGCTTAGCCCTCGGGACAGGGGACGAAAAACTGTTTTTT
J: TRBJ2-2; size: few; D: TRBD1; V: TRBV2; CDR3: CASRGLGTGGAGTNTGELFF; DNA: TGTGCCAGTCGGGGGCTTGGGACAGGGGGCGCAGGGACAAACACCGGGGAGCTGTTTTTT
J: TRBJ2-5; size: NA; D: NA; V: TRBV4-1; CDR3: CASSQDGRAPPWETQYF; DNA: TGCGCCAGCAGCCAAGATGGGCGGGCCCCGCCCTGGGAGACCCAGTACTTC
J: TRBJ1-6; size: once; D: NA; V: TRBV10-3; CDR3: CAINSQGLSGESPLHF; DNA: TGTGCCATCAATAGCCAGGGTTTGTCGGGAGAATCACCCCTCCACTTT
J: TRBJ2-5; size: NA; D: TRBD1; V: TRBV5-1; CDR3: CASSLAGTEETQYF; DNA: TGCGCCAGCAGCTTGGCGGGGACAGAAGAGACCCAGTACTTC
J: TRBJ2-1; size: NA; D: TRBD1; V: TRBV7-9; CDR3: CASSLIGTVNNEQFF; DNA: TGTGCCAGCAGCTTAATCGGGACAGTTAACAATGAGCAGTTCTTC
J: TRBJ1-1; size: NA; D: NA; V: TRBV27; CDR3: CASSPSRGEMNTEAFF; DNA: TGTGCCAGCAGTCCATCCCGGGGGGAAATGAACACTGAAGCTTTCTTT
J: TRBJ2-7; size: NA; D: NA; V: TRBV6-1; CDR3: CASRGSLYEQYF; DNA: TGTGCCAGCAGGGGCAGTCTCTACGAGCAGTACTTC
J: TRBJ2-5; size: NA; D: TRBD1; V: TRBV7-6; CDR3: CASSLGGQGKQTQYF; DNA: TGTGCCAGCAGCTTAGGAGGACAGGGGAAACAGACCCAGTACTTC
J: TRBJ1-3; size: NA; D: TRBD1; V: TRBV5-1; CDR3: CASSKDRTSGNTIYF; DNA: TGCGCCAGCAGCAAGGACAGGACCTCTGGAAACACCATATATTTT
J: TRBJ1-1; size: NA; D: TRBD1; V: TRBV6-5; CDR3: CASKGGGTGSTEAFF; DNA: TGTGCCAGCAAGGGGGGAGGGACAGGGTCCACTGAAGCTTTCTTT
J: TRBJ2-7; size: NA; D: TRBD1; V: TRBV2; CDR3: CASSTGTGVYEQYF; DNA: TGTGCCAGCAGTACCGGGACAGGGGTTTACGAGCAGTACTTC
J: TRBJ2-3; size: once; D: TRBD2; V: TRBV5-1; CDR3: CASKTSGSSDTQYF; DNA: TGCGCCAGCAAGACTAGCGGGAGTTCAGATACGCAGTATTTT
J: TRBJ2-1; size: NA; D: NA; V: TRBV5-4; CDR3: CASSLERYEQFF; DNA: TGTGCCAGCAGCTTGGAGAGATATGAGCAGTTCTTC
J: TRBJ2-1; size: NA; D: NA; V: TRBV18; CDR3: CASSPGAVYNEQFF; DNA: TGTGCCAGCTCACCAGGAGCTGTGTACAATGAGCAGTTCTTC
J: TRBJ1-6; size: NA; D: NA; V: TRBV5-7; CDR3: CASSLEGDSSYNSPLHF; DNA: TGTGCCAGCAGCTTGGAGGGTGACAGCTCCTATAATTCACCCCTCCACTTT
J: TRBJ1-2; size: NA; D: NA; V: TRBV5-4; CDR3: CASSATELYGYTF; DNA: TGTGCCAGCAGCGCGACAGAGCTCTATGGCTACACCTTC
J: TRBJ2-1; size: NA; D: TRBD2; V: TRBV5-1; CDR3: CASSLLAGFYNEQFF; DNA: TGCGCCAGCAGCTTACTAGCGGGGTTTTACAATGAGCAGTTCTTC
J: TRBJ2-3; size: NA; D: NA; V: TRBV28; CDR3: CASSLGTWGGRDTQYF; DNA: TGTGCCAGCAGTTTAGGGACATGGGGGGGCCGGGATACGCAGTATTTT
J: TRBJ1-2; size: NA; D: TRBD1; V: TRBV5-1; CDR3: CASSVDRVDGYTF; DNA: TGCGCCAGCAGCGTGGACAGGGTTGATGGCTACACCTTC
J: TRBJ1-5; size: few; D: TRBD1; V: TRBV30; CDR3: CAWSVQGGNQPQHF; DNA: TGTGCCTGGAGTGTACAGGGGGGCAATCAGCCCCAGCATTTT
J: TRBJ2-5; size: NA; D: TRBD2; V: TRBV14; CDR3: CASSQIYSGGARGTQYF; DNA: TGTGCCAGCAGCCAAATTTATAGCGGGGGGGCCCGTGGGACCCAGTACTTC
J: TRBJ2-1; size: NA; D: NA; V: TRBV7-7; CDR3: CASSLGRGYNEQFF; DNA: TGTGCTAGCAGCTTAGGGCGGGGTTACAATGAGCAGTTCTTC
J: TRBJ1-2; size: NA; D: TRBD1; V: TRBV15; CDR3: CATSRANTGDYGYTF; DNA: TGTGCCACCAGCAGAGCCAATACAGGGGACTATGGCTACACCTTC
J: TRBJ1-3; size: NA; D: TRBD1; V: TRBV18; CDR3: CASSPRTGGSGNTIYF; DNA: TGTGCCAGCTCACCCAGAACAGGGGGCTCTGGAAACACCATATATTTT
J: TRBJ1-2; size: NA; D: NA; V: TRBV19; CDR3: CASTIGHIRNYGYTF; DNA: TGTGCCAGTACCATTGGACACATCCGAAACTATGGCTACACCTTC
J: TRBJ2-5; size: NA; D: TRBD1; V: TRBV5-4; CDR3: CASSKGTGGGFQETQYF; DNA: TGTGCCAGCAGCAAAGGGACAGGGGGCGGCTTCCAAGAGACCCAGTACTTC
J: TRBJ1-2; size: NA; D: NA; V: TRBV30; CDR3: CAWSVPTGGYTF; DNA: TGTGCCTGGAGTGTACCCACTGGTGGCTACACCTTC
J: TRBJ2-3; size: few; D: NA; V: TRBV29-1; CDR3: CSLLSVQAIQYF; DNA: TGCAGCCTACTCTCGGTCCAGGCCATTCAGTATTTT
J: TRBJ2-5; size: NA; D: NA; V: TRBV10-3; CDR3: CAISESVGGDETQYF; DNA: TGTGCCATCAGTGAGTCTGTTGGAGGGGACGAGACCCAGTACTTC
J: TRBJ2-1; size: NA; D: TRBD1; V: TRBV6-1; CDR3: CASKDRGTYNEQFF; DNA: TGTGCCAGCAAGGACAGGGGTACCTACAATGAGCAGTTCTTC
J: TRBJ2-7; size: NA; D: TRBD2; V: TRBV6-6; CDR3: CASSYSVAGGGEQYF; DNA: TGTGCCAGCAGTTACTCGGTAGCGGGGGGGGGCGAGCAGTACTTC
J: TRBJ2-5; size: NA; D: TRBD2; V: TRBV7-9; CDR3: CASSFTSGSSETQYF; DNA: TGTGCCAGCAGCTTCACTAGCGGGAGTTCTGAGACCCAGTACTTC
J: TRBJ1-4; size: NA; D: NA; V: TRBV5-6; CDR3: CASTTGGGNEKLFF; DNA: TGTGCCAGCACCACGGGGGGGGGCAATGAAAAACTGTTTTTT
J: TRBJ2-1; size: once; D: TRBD2; V: TRBV7-8; CDR3: CASPKASDGTSGRGSYNEQFF; DNA: TGTGCCAGCCCGAAGGCGTCCGACGGGACTAGCGGGCGGGGGTCCTACAATGAGCAGTTCTTC
J: TRBJ1-2; size: NA; D: TRBD1; V: TRBV5-6; CDR3: CASSLGTGSYGYTF; DNA: TGTGCCAGCAGCCTGGGGACAGGGAGTTATGGCTACACCTTC
J: TRBJ2-7; size: NA; D: NA; V: TRBV19; CDR3: CASSMSRGAMYEQYF; DNA: TGTGCCAGTAGTATGTCCCGGGGGGCGATGTACGAGCAGTACTTC
J: TRBJ2-2; size: NA; D: TRBD1; V: TRBV2; CDR3: CASSVAAGGETGELFF; DNA: TGTGCCAGCAGTGTGGCCGCAGGGGGCGAGACCGGGGAGCTGTTTTTT
J: TRBJ2-6; size: NA; D: NA; V: TRBV5-1; CDR3: CASIDSSGANVLTF; DNA: TGCGCCAGCATAGACAGTTCTGGGGCCAACGTCCTGACTTTC
J: TRBJ1-1; size: NA; D: NA; V: TRBV5-4; CDR3: CASSPTGVSEAFF; DNA: TGTGCCAGCAGCCCGACCGGGGTATCTGAAGCTTTCTTT
J: TRBJ1-1; size: NA; D: NA; V: TRBV7-9; CDR3: CASSFGVEGTEAFF; DNA: TGTGCCAGCAGCTTTGGGGTGGAGGGCACTGAAGCTTTCTTT
J: TRBJ1-4; size: NA; D: NA; V: TRBV18; CDR3: CASSPTGVGEKLFF; DNA: TGTGCCAGCTCACCGACAGGAGTTGGGGAAAAACTGTTTTTT
J: TRBJ2-1; size: NA; D: TRBD2; V: TRBV27; CDR3: CASSYSGVYEQFF; DNA: TGTGCCAGCAGTTATAGCGGGGTGTATGAGCAGTTCTTC